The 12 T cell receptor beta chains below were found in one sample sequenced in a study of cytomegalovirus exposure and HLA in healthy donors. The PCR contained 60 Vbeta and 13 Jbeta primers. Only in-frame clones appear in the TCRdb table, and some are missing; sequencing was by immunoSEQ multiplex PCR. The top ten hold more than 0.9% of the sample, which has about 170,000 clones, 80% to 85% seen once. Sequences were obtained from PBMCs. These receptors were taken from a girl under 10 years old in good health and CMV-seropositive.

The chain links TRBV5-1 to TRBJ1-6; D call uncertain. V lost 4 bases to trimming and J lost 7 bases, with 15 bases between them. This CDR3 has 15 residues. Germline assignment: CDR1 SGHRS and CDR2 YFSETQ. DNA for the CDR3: TGCGCCAGCAGCACTCGAGAGGCGTTGAATTCACCCCTCCACTTT. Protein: CASSTREALNSPLHF.

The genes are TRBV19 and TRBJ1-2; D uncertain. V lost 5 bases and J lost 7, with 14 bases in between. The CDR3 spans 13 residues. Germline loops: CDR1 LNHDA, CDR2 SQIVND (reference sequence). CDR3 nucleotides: TGTGCCAGTAGTCTGAGGTTGCGGCTTGGCTACACCTTC. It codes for CASSLRLRLGYTF.

DNA of the CDR3: TGTGCCAGCAGCTTAGCAGACAGGGGAGTCCAAGAGACCCAGTACTTC. Amino acids: CASSLADRGVQETQYF. The genes are TRBV7-9 and TRBJ2-5, with TRBD1 matching over 8 bases. CDR1 is SEHNR and CDR2 is FQNEAQ in the germline V gene (reference sequence). This CDR3 has 16 residues. Germline trimming cut 0 bases from V and 1 base from J; bases unmatched to any gene: 4. Variable domain in full (rest from reference TRBV7-9 and TRBJ2-5): DTGVSQNPRHKITKRGQNVTFRCDPISEHNRLYWYRQTLGQGPEFLTYFQNEAQLEKSRLLSDRFSAERPKGSFSTLEIQRTEQGDSAMYLCASSLADRGVQETQYFGPGTRLLVL.

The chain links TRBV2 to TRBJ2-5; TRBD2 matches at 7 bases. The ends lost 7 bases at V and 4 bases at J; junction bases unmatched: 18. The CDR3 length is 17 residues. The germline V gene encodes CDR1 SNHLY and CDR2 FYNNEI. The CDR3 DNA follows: TGTGCCAGCAACGCGGGAGTAGGGTTCGGGTCGGGAGAGACCCAGTACTTC. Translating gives CASNAGVGFGSGETQYF.

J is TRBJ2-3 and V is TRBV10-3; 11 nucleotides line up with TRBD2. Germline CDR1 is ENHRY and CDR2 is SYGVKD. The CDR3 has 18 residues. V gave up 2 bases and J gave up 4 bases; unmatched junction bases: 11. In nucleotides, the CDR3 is TGTGCCATCAGTGAGATAACTAGCGGGAGAAGGGGAGCAGATACGCAGTATTTT. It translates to CAISEITSGRRGADTQYF.

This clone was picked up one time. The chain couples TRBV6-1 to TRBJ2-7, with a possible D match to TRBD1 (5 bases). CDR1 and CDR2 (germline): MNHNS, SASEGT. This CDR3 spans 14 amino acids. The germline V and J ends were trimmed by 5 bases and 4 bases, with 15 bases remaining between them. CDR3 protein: CASSWDWGPYEQYF. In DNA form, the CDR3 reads TGTGCCAGCAGTTGGGATTGGGGCCCTTACGAGCAGTACTTC.

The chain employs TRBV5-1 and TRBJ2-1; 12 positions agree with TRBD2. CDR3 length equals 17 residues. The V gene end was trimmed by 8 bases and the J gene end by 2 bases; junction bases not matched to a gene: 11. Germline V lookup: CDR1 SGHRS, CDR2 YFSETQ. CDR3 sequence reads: CASRKLAGGPAYNEQFF. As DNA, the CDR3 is TGCGCCAGTAGAAAACTAGCGGGAGGCCCCGCCTACAATGAGCAGTTCTTC.

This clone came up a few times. The CDR3 reads CASSDLDGTRSYEQYF. Written as DNA, the CDR3 is TGTGCCAGCAGCGATCTTGACGGGACTAGGAGCTACGAGCAGTACTTC. V gene TRBV25-1 combines with J gene TRBJ2-7; 8 bases fit TRBD2. The CDR3 has 16 amino acids. J lost 3 bases, V lost 6 bases, and 13 bases had no gene match. CDR1 MGHDK and CDR2 SYGVNS come from the germline V gene.

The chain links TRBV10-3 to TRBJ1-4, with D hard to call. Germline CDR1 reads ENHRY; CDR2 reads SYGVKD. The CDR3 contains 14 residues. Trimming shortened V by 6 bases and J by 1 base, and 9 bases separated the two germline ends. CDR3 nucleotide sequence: TGTGCCATCAGCGACGAGGTAACTAATGAAAAACTGTTTTTT. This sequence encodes CAISDEVTNEKLFF.

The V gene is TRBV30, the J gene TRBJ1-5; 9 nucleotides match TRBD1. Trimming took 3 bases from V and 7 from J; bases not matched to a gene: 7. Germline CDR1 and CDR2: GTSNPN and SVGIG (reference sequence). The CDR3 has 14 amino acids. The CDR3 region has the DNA TGTGCCTGGAGCAGGGGACAGGGCAGACAGCCCCAGCATTTT. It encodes CAWSRGQGRQPQHF.

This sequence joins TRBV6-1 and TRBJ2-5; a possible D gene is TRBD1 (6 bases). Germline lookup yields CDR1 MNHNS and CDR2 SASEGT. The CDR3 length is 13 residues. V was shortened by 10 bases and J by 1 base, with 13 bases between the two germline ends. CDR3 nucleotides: TGTGCCATCGAAAAAGGGGGCCAAGAGACCCAGTACTTC. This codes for CAIEKGGQETQYF.

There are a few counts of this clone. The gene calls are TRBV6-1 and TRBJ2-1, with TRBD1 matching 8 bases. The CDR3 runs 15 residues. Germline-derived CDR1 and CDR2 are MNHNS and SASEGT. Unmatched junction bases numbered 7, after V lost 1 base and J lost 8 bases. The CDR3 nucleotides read TGTGCCAGCAGTGAAGGGACAGGGAGTATAGATGAGCAGTTCTTC. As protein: CASSEGTGSIDEQFF.